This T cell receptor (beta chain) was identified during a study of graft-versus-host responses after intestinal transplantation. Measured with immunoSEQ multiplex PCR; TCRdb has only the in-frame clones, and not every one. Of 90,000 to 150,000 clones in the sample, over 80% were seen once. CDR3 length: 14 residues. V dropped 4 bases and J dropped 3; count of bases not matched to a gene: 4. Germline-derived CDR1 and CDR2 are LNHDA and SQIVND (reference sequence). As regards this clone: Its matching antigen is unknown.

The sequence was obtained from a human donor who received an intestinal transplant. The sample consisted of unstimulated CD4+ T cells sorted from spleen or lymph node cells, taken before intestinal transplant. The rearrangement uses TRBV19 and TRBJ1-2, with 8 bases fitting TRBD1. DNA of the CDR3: TGTGCCAGTAGTAGGACAGGGTCTGACTATGGCTACACCTTC. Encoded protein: CASSRTGSDYGYTF.